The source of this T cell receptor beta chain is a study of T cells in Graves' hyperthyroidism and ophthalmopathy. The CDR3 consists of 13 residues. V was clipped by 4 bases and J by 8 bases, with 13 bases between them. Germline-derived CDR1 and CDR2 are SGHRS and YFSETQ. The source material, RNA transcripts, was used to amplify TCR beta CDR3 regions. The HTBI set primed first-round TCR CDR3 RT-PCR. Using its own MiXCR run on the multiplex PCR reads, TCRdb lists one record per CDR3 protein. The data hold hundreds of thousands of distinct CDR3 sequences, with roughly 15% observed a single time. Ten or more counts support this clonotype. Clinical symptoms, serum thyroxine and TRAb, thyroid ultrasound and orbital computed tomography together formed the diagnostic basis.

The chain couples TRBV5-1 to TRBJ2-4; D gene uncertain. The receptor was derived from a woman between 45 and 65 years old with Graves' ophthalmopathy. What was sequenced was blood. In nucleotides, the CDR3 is TGCGCCAGCAGCCCTTGGCAAGGTTACATTCAGTACTTC. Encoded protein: CASSPWQGYIQYF.